These 5 T cell receptor beta chains came from one sample sequenced in a study of blood T cell repertoires in COVID-19. Libraries were prepared by immunoSEQ multiplex PCR; TCRdb keeps only in-frame clonotypes and omits some of them. This table has over 150,000 clones, over 80% appearing once. Sequencing was done on a sample of peripheral blood. Source of these receptors: a woman aged 70-85 years with COVID-19, enrolled during active disease.

J is TRBJ2-3 and V is TRBV18; D is undetermined. V lost 0 bases and J 2 bases, leaving 9 bases between the germline ends. This CDR3 region has 15 residues. Germline values: CDR1 KGHSH, CDR2 LQKENI. CDR3 nucleotides: TGTGCCAGCTCACCACCTATCGCGGTCACAGATACGCAGTATTTT. Its translation is CASSPPIAVTDTQYF.

The V gene is TRBV2, the J gene TRBJ2-1; D remains unclear. V was cut by 6 bases and J by 4 bases, with 19 bases left in between. The germline V gene has CDR1 SNHLY and CDR2 FYNNEI. This CDR3 comprises 16 residues. The CDR3 DNA is TGTGCCAGCAGCTCGAGGTTGGCCCGAACTTACAATGAGCAGTTCTTC. This sequence encodes CASSSRLARTYNEQFF.

V usage is TRBV2 and J usage is TRBJ2-5; TRBD2 aligns across 7 bases. The CDR3 has 11 amino acids. J was trimmed by 7 bases and V by 8 bases; bases with no gene match: 4. Germline V lookup: CDR1 SNHLY, CDR2 FYNNEI. CDR3 region: CASGRARTQYF. In nucleotides, the CDR3 is TGTGCCAGCGGGAGGGCCCGGACCCAGTACTTC. Variable domain in full (rest from reference TRBV2 and TRBJ2-5): EPEVTQTPSHQVTQMGQEVILRCVPISNHLYFYWYRQILGQKVEFLVSFYNNEISEKSEIFDDQFSVERPDGSNFTLKIRSTKLEDSAMYFCASGRARTQYFGPGTRLLVL.

V is TRBV19 and J is TRBJ1-1; 8 bases are shared with TRBD1. The CDR3 spans 15 residues. Germline loops: CDR1 LNHDA, CDR2 SQIVND (reference sequence). Trimming took 5 bases from V and 0 from J; bases not matched to a gene: 5. In DNA form, the CDR3 reads TGTGCCAGTAGTTCGGGACAGGCCGTGAACACTGAAGCTTTCTTT. As protein: CASSSGQAVNTEAFF. Looking up the rest from reference TRBV19 and TRBJ1-1 gives the full variable domain: DGGITQSPKYLFRKEGQNVTLSCEQNLNHDAMYWYRQDPGQGLRLIYYSQIVNDFQKGDIAEGYSVSREKKESFPLTVTSAQKNPTAFYLCASSSGQAVNTEAFFGQGTRLTVV.

The table lists this clone with a count of one. V is TRBV9 and J is TRBJ2-4, with D possibly matching TRBD2 (5 bases). The CDR3 totals 13 residues. V lost 3 bases and J lost 6, with 10 bases in between. From germline, CDR1 is SGDLS and CDR2 YYNGEE. Here the CDR3 reads CASSGGRGNIQYF. The CDR3 DNA sequence: TGTGCCAGCAGCGGAGGACGGGGAAACATTCAGTACTTC.